This is a list of T cell receptor beta chains from one sample in a study of blood T cell repertoires in COVID-19. Assay used: immunoSEQ multiplex PCR; TCRdb lists only in-frame clones, some missing. The data hold 190,000 or so clones, with 65% to 90% observed a single time. The sequenced sample was PBMCs or T cells enriched from blood (not recorded which). All receptors derive from a man aged 35-49 years who had recovered from COVID-19. The CDR3 runs from the conserved cysteine through the conserved F or W. A D gene is named only where the DNA matches it firmly. Size values are once, few and many counts, or a class for expanded clones, and some rows have none.

NA	NA	TRBV28	TRBJ1-2	CASSLGGRANYGYTF	TGTGCCAGCAGTTTAGGGGGCAGGGCTAACTATGGCTACACCTTC
NA	NA	TRBV11-2	TRBJ2-1	CASSLGSGLTRNNEQFF	TGTGCCAGCAGCTTAGGTTCAGGGTTGACCAGAAACAATGAGCAGTTCTTC
NA	NA	TRBV4-3	TRBJ2-7	CASSQDYLEDSGYEQYF	TGCGCCAGCAGCCAAGATTATCTTGAGGATAGCGGCTACGAGCAGTACTTC
NA	NA	TRBV11-2	TRBJ1-1	CASSPGMNTEAFF	TGTGCCAGCAGCCCGGGAATGAACACTGAAGCTTTCTTT
NA	TRBD2	TRBV27	TRBJ2-3	CASTPGTSGRGDTQYF	TGTGCCAGCACCCCCGGGACTAGCGGGAGAGGAGATACGCAGTATTTT
few	NA	TRBV7-3	TRBJ2-3	CASTSQAADTQYF	TGTGCCAGCACCTCACAGGCGGCAGATACGCAGTATTTT
NA	NA	TRBV5-1	TRBJ2-5	CASSLANRGTQYF	TGCGCCAGCAGCTTGGCCAACCGCGGGACCCAGTACTTC
NA	TRBD1	TRBV28	TRBJ1-6	CASSSTGANSPLHF	TGTGCCAGCAGTTCGACAGGGGCTAATTCACCCCTCCACTTT
once	NA	TRBV7-2	TRBJ2-1	CASSFVHDNEQFF	TGTGCCAGCAGCTTTGTACACGACAATGAGCAGTTCTTC
NA	NA	TRBV6-8	TRBJ1-5	CASSYLRAQGQRGVNQPQHF	TGTGCCAGCAGTTACCTGAGGGCACAGGGACAAAGAGGGGTGAATCAGCCCCAGCATTTT
NA	TRBD2	TRBV5-6	TRBJ2-3	CASSFKTSLEFTDTQYF	TGTGCCAGCAGCTTTAAGACTAGCCTAGAGTTCACAGATACGCAGTATTTT
NA	TRBD1	TRBV7-2	TRBJ1-2	CASSSPPQGALSGYTF	TGTGCCAGCAGCTCCCCGCCACAGGGGGCGCTCTCTGGCTACACCTTC
once	TRBD2	TRBV25-1	TRBJ2-1	CASSEREDREDNEQFF	TGTGCCAGCAGTGAACGGGAAGATCGGGAGGACAATGAGCAGTTCTTC
NA	NA	TRBV9	TRBJ2-3	CASSVGIYTDTQYF	TGTGCCAGCAGCGTAGGTATCTACACAGATACGCAGTATTTT
NA	NA	TRBV4-2	TRBJ2-3	CASSQEGVGSWAPYF	TGTGCCAGCAGCCAAGAAGGGGTGGGGTCGTGGGCTCCGTATTTT
NA	NA	TRBV3-1/TRBV3-2	TRBJ1-1	CASEVNLGGFREAFF	TGTGCCAGCGAAGTTAATCTGGGGGGATTTCGAGAGGCTTTCTTT
NA	NA	TRBV4-1	TRBJ1-6	CASSQVGQGNSPLHF	TGCGCCAGCAGCCAAGTCGGCCAGGGGAATTCACCCCTCCACTTT
NA	TRBD1	TRBV29-1	TRBJ1-5	CSVASGGAGYQPQHF	TGCAGCGTTGCTTCAGGGGGCGCCGGATATCAGCCCCAGCATTTT
NA	TRBD1	TRBV18	TRBJ2-7	CASSPTTGVTYEQYF	TGTGCCAGCTCACCCACGACAGGGGTAACCTACGAGCAGTACTTC
NA	NA	TRBV27	TRBJ1-2	CASTRQARGGIYGYTF	TGTGCCAGCACAAGACAGGCTCGGGGGGGAATCTATGGCTACACCTTC
NA	NA	TRBV9	TRBJ1-2	CASSVTGNYGYTF	TGTGCCAGCAGCGTAACAGGGAACTATGGCTACACCTTC
NA	NA	TRBV5-5	TRBJ1-1	CASSLVVGDTEAFF	TGTGCCAGCAGCTTGGTGGTAGGGGACACTGAAGCTTTCTTT
NA	NA	TRBV27	TRBJ1-5	CASSLWANQPQHF	TGTGCCAGCAGTTTATGGGCAAATCAGCCCCAGCATTTT
NA	NA	TRBV4-1	TRBJ1-5	CASSQVTDTYSNQPQHF	TGCGCCAGCAGCCAAGTGACGGACACATATAGCAATCAGCCCCAGCATTTT
NA	TRBD1	TRBV6-2/TRBV6-3	TRBJ1-2	CASSIHRGLMDGYTF	TGTGCCAGCAGTATTCACAGGGGTTTAATGGATGGCTACACCTTC
NA	NA	TRBV28	TRBJ1-5	CASRLPRVQPQHF	TGTGCCAGCAGGCTCCCTCGGGTCCAGCCCCAGCATTTT
NA	NA	TRBV5-6	TRBJ2-5	CASSGGSAQETQYF	TGTGCCAGCAGCGGGGGGTCGGCCCAAGAGACCCAGTACTTC
NA	NA	TRBV30	TRBJ2-1	CAWSTGYEQFF	TGTGCCTGGAGTACGGGATATGAGCAGTTCTTC
NA	NA	TRBV2	TRBJ2-3	CASSEESAGFTDTQYF	TGTGCCAGCAGTGAAGAGTCGGCAGGGTTCACAGATACGCAGTATTTT
once	NA	TRBV10-1	TRBJ2-5	CASSERAGYQETQYF	TGCGCCAGCAGTGAGAGGGCAGGGTACCAAGAGACCCAGTACTTC
NA	TRBD1	TRBV4-1	TRBJ1-3	CASSPTGVAGNTIYF	TGCGCCAGCAGCCCTACAGGGGTAGCTGGAAACACCATATATTTT
once	TRBD1	TRBV11-2	TRBJ2-7	CASSLVRGQGRYEQYF	TGTGCCAGCAGCTTAGTAAGGGGACAGGGACGCTACGAGCAGTACTTC
once	TRBD2	TRBV7-9	TRBJ2-1	CASSLGSGGTYNEQFF	TGTGCCAGCAGCTTAGGTAGCGGGGGGACCTACAATGAGCAGTTCTTC
NA	NA	TRBV28	TRBJ1-2	CASSLQQSYGYTF	TGTGCCAGCAGTTTGCAACAGTCCTATGGCTACACCTTC
NA	NA	TRBV10-1	TRBJ2-7	CASSDLGHVWEQYF	TGCGCCAGCAGTGATCTAGGACACGTGTGGGAGCAGTACTTC
NA	TRBD1	TRBV28	TRBJ1-2	CASRMLTGTYGYTF	TGTGCCAGCAGAATGTTGACAGGGACCTATGGCTACACCTTC
NA	NA	TRBV3-1/TRBV3-2	TRBJ1-1	CASSQAGGGKAFF	TGTGCCAGCAGCCAAGCGGGGGGGGGAAAAGCTTTCTTT
NA	TRBD2	TRBV10-3	TRBJ2-1	CAIGLAGTYNEQFF	TGTGCCATTGGACTAGCGGGGACCTACAATGAGCAGTTCTTC
NA	TRBD2	TRBV19	TRBJ2-1	CASSLFGGDEQFF	TGTGCCAGTAGTCTTTTCGGGGGGGATGAGCAGTTCTTC
once	NA	TRBV10-1	TRBJ1-4	CASSEGLRGLRLVANEKLFF	TGCGCCAGCAGTGAGGGTTTGCGAGGGCTCCGGTTGGTAGCTAATGAAAAACTGTTTTTT
NA	NA	TRBV11-2	TRBJ2-7	CASSLDRGTFAGSYEQYF	TGTGCCAGCAGCTTAGACCGCGGTACCTTCGCGGGCTCCTACGAGCAGTACTTC
NA	TRBD1	TRBV4-1	TRBJ1-1	CASSLGQGSGNTEAFF	TGCGCCAGCAGCCTCGGACAGGGGAGTGGTAACACTGAAGCTTTCTTT
NA	TRBD2	TRBV18	TRBJ2-1	CASSPGIAGGGDEQFF	TGTGCCAGCTCACCGGGAATAGCGGGAGGAGGGGATGAGCAGTTCTTC